Sequencing of this T cell receptor beta chain was carried out in a study of early T cells in non-severe SARS-CoV-2 infection. At the level of the study: Sequencing was performed on bulk RNA from unsorted whole blood, leaving chains unpaired.

Study-level points and caveats: VDJdb matching favored anti-spike CD8 responses, missing private and CD4 specificities.

Points on this clonotype: What it binds is not known.

Unique molecular identifiers were added to individual cDNA molecules. TCRdb used MiXCR to reprocess the 5' RACE reads, holding one entry per CDR3 protein. Counted here are over 50,000 distinct CDR3 sequences, approximately 11% occurring once; the ten biggest clones make up 1.7%. Sequenced sample: whole blood. The TCR was taken from an adult who was a healthcare worker with PCR-confirmed SARS-CoV-2 infection or an uninfected control (not recorded which).

CDR3 protein: CASSQELHPDTQYF. CDR3 coding DNA: TGCGCCAGCAGCCAAGAATTGCACCCAGATACGCAGTATTTT. This chain links TRBV4-3 with TRBJ2-3; D ambiguous. This CDR3 region has 14 residues. CDR1 and CDR2 (germline): LGHNA, YSLEER. V was cut by 0 bases and J by 4 bases, with 8 bases left in between.